This T cell receptor (beta chain) was found in a study of vaccination effects on CD4 cells after COVID-19. Whole-study context: Each participant was given two doses of one vaccine (BNT162b2 or mRNA-1273).

Produced via immunoSEQ multiplex PCR; TCRdb's table is partial and in-frame only. Here the sample spans 20,000 to 25,000 clones, about 63% being singletons. Comment on this clone: Its antigen is currently unknown.

Study results and limitations: By a late point after vaccination, infection- and vaccine-induced clones had shrunk markedly through clonal contraction.

Antigen-specific CD4+ T cells were expanded (with viral peptide pools) by the ViraFEST assay ahead of sequencing. It was after 10 days of culture that CD4+ T cells were isolated. The healthy vaccine recipients, who had no prior SARS-CoV-2 infection, showed negative nucleocapsid antibodies. The culture medium for 1.5 million to 2.5 million PBMC per well included roughly 9.2 IU/ml IL-2 and about 9.1 ug/ml peptides. The source is a human donor who received a COVID-19 vaccine. The source was CD4+ T cells from PBMCs cultured with HCoV-NL63 spike peptides, collected before COVID-19 vaccination.

The CDR3 sequence is CASSSRRDNQPQHF. CDR3 in DNA: TGTGCCAGCAGTTCCCGACGGGATAATCAGCCCCAGCATTTT. This sequence joins TRBV6-5 and TRBJ1-5; D remains unclear. Germline values: CDR1 MNHEY, CDR2 SVGAGI. This CDR3 region has 14 residues. Trimming removed 4 bases from V and 4 bases from J, with 11 bases in between.